This T cell receptor (beta chain) came from a study of T cell changes during pregnancy in multiple sclerosis. TCRdb's copy holds only in-frame clones and misses some; the assay was immunoSEQ multiplex PCR. The table has 65,000 to 90,000 clones, roughly 92% seen once. Trimming at V came to 4 bases and at J to 1 base, leaving 2 bases not matched to a gene. The CDR3 totals 14 residues. Germline V gene sequence: CDR1 MNHNS, CDR2 SASEGT. Here the sequenced sample was peripheral blood, taken before pregnancy. The V gene is TRBV6-1, the J gene TRBJ2-5; 8 bases line up with TRBD1. This clonotype originated in a female donor with multiple sclerosis, enrolled in a pregnancy study. The CDR3 bases are TGTGCCAGCAGTGGGGACAGGTCCCAAGAGACCCAGTACTTC. Protein sequence: CASSGDRSQETQYF.